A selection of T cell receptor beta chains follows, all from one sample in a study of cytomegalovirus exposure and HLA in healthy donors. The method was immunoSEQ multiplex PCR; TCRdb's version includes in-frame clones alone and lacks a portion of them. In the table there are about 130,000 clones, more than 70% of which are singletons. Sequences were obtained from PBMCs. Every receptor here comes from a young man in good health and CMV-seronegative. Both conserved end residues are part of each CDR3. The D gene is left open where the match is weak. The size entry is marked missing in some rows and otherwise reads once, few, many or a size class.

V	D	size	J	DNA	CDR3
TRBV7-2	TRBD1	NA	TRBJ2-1	TGTGCCAGCAGCCAGGTCGGACAGGGGATCAATGAGCAGTTCTTC	CASSQVGQGINEQFF
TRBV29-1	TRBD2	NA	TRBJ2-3	TGCAGCGTTCTCCCTAGCGGGTTCACAGATACGCAGTATTTT	CSVLPSGFTDTQYF
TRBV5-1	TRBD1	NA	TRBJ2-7	TGCGCCAGCAGCTTGGCTTCCGGGACAGGGGCCTACGAGCAGTACTTC	CASSLASGTGAYEQYF
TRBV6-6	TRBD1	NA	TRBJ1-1	TGTGCCAGCAGTTTCCCTCTAGACAGGGGCACTGAAGCTTTCTTT	CASSFPLDRGTEAFF
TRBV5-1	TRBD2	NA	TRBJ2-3	TGCGCCAGCAACATAGCGGGAGTTGCAGATACGCAGTATTTT	CASNIAGVADTQYF
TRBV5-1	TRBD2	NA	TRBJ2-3	TGCGCCAGCAGCCCCGCGGGAGGGCCGGGAGATACGCAGTATTTT	CASSPAGGPGDTQYF
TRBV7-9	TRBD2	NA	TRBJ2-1	TGTGCCAGCAGCTTACGAGCGGGAGGAGGGTATGAGCAGTTCTTC	CASSLRAGGGYEQFF
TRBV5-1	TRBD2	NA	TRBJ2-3	TGCGCCAGCAGCCCAATAGCGGGGACGGATACGCAGTATTTT	CASSPIAGTDTQYF
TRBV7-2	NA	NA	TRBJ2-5	TGTGCCAGCAGCGCCGCGGACTGGTATCAAGAGACCCAGTACTTC	CASSAADWYQETQYF
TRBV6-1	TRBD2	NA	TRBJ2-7	TGTGCCAGCAGAACCACTAGCGGGAGGGCCCGCGAGCAGTACTTC	CASRTTSGRAREQYF
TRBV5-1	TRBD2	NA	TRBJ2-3	TGCGCCAGCAGCGACGGGACTAGTAGTCCGGATACGCAGTATTTT	CASSDGTSSPDTQYF
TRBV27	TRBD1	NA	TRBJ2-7	TGTGCCAGCAGGACCACCCGACAGGGGGGAGCCTACGAGCAGTACTTC	CASRTTRQGGAYEQYF
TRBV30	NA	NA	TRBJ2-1	TGTGCCTTTACTCGCCGGGGCGGGGCCTCCTACAATGAGCAGTTCTTC	CAFTRRGGASYNEQFF
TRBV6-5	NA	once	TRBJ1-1	TGTGCCAGCAGTTACGTTGCAGGGATAACTTTCTTT	CASSYVAGITFF
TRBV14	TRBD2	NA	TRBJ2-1	TGTGCCAGCAGCCAGAGAACTAGCGGGAGGAATGAGCAGTTCTTC	CASSQRTSGRNEQFF
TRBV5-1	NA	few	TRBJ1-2	TGCGCCAGCAGCTTGATGTGGGGCGGTGGCTACACCTTC	CASSLMWGGGYTF
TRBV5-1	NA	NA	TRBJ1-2	TGCGCCAGCAGCCCGTGGACAGACTCTAACTATGGCTACACCTTC	CASSPWTDSNYGYTF
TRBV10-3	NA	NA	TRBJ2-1	TGTGCCATCAGTGAGGACAACTCCTACAATGAGCAGTTCTTC	CAISEDNSYNEQFF
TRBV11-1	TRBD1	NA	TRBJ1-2	TGTGCCAGCAGCTCTCAGATCGGGACAGAGACCACACACTATGGCTACACCTTC	CASSSQIGTETTHYGYTF
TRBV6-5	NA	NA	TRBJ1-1	TGTGCCAGCAGCATGACAGGTCCTATGAACACTGAAGCTTTCTTT	CASSMTGPMNTEAFF
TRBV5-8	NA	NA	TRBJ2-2	TGTGCCAGCAGCTATAACCCATTACTTTACACCGGGGAGCTGTTTTTT	CASSYNPLLYTGELFF
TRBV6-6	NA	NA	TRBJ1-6	TGTGCCAGCAGTTACCCCGGACAGAACAATTCACCCCTCCACTTT	CASSYPGQNNSPLHF
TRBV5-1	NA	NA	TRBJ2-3	TGCGCCAGCATTGAAGGGGTTAGCACAGATACGCAGTATTTT	CASIEGVSTDTQYF
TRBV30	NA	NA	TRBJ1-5	TGTGCCTGGAGTGTATCTACCTATAGCAATCAGCCCCAGCATTTT	CAWSVSTYSNQPQHF
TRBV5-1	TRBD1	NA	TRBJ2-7	TGCGCCAGCAGCTTGGGGGGACAGGGCATAGGGGAGCAGTACTTC	CASSLGGQGIGEQYF
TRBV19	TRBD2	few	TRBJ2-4	TGTGCCAGTGGCGAAGCGGCGGGAGTAACCAAAAACATTCAGTACTTC	CASGEAAGVTKNIQYF
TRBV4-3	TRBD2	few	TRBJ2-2	TGCGCCAGCAGCCAAGGGCGGGAGGGCCCCACCGGGGAGCTGTTTTTT	CASSQGREGPTGELFF
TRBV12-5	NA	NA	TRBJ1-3	TGTGCTAGTGGTTCCGGACAGTTGAGCTCTGGAAACACCATATATTTT	CASGSGQLSSGNTIYF
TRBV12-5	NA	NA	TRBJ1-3	TGTGCTAGTGGTCAGGGGAAGAGCTCTGGAAACACCATATATTTT	CASGQGKSSGNTIYF
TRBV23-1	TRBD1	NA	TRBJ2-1	TGCGCCAGCAGTCGACAGGGATACAATGAGCAGTTCTTC	CASSRQGYNEQFF
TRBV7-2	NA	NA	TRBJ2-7	TGTGCCAGCAGCTTAGTACTAATGACTCCGTACGAGCAGTACTTC	CASSLVLMTPYEQYF
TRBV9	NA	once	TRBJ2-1	TGTGCCAGCAGCCGCGGGGGCCATGAGCAGTTCTTC	CASSRGGHEQFF
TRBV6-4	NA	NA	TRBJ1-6	TGTGCCAGCAGTCCATTCTATGCGGGGAATTCACCCCTCCACTTT	CASSPFYAGNSPLHF
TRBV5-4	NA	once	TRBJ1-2	TGTGCCAGCAGTGAGACAGAAGACTATGGCTACACCTTC	CASSETEDYGYTF
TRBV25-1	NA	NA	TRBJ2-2	TGTGCCAGCAGTGTCCGGGACATAGGGACCGGGGAGCTGTTTTTT	CASSVRDIGTGELFF
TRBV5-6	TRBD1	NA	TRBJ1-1	TGTGCCAGCAGCGGTGGTGTTCCCGGGACAGGGTCGTGGAACACTGAAGCTTTCTTT	CASSGGVPGTGSWNTEAFF
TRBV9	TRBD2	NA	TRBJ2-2	TGTGCCAGCAGGGCGGGAGCGAACACCGGGGAGCTGTTTTTT	CASRAGANTGELFF
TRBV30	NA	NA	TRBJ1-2	TGTGCCTGGAGTAAGGACAGAGTAAACTATGGCTACACCTTC	CAWSKDRVNYGYTF
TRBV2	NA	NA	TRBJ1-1	TGTGCCAGCGCACGAGTCCGAGAAACGGCAGGGAACACTGAAGCTTTCTTT	CASARVRETAGNTEAFF
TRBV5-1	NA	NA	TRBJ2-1	TGCGCCAGCAGCCTGTCAGGGACTCCATGGGTCAATGAGCAGTTCTTC	CASSLSGTPWVNEQFF
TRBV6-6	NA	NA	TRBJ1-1	TGTGCCAGCAGTTCCGACTTCGTGAACACTGAAGCTTTCTTT	CASSSDFVNTEAFF
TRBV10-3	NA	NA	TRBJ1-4	TGTGCCATCAGTGAGTCGACGGGAAAAGATAATGAAAAACTGTTTTTT	CAISESTGKDNEKLFF
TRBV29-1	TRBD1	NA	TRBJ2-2	TGCAGCGTTGTACAGGGGAAGAACACCGGGGAGCTGTTTTTT	CSVVQGKNTGELFF
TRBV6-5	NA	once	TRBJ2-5	TGTGCCAGCAGTTACGTCCAGTCGGGAGAGACCCAGTACTTC	CASSYVQSGETQYF
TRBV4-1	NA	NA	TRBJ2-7	TGCGCCAGCAGCCAAGTGGACGGGAGTGTCTACGAGCAGTACTTC	CASSQVDGSVYEQYF
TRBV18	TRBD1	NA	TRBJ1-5	TGTGCCAGCTCACCTGTGACAGGGGGCTATCAGCCCCAGCATTTT	CASSPVTGGYQPQHF
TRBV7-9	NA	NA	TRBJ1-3	TGTGCCAGCAGCCTACAGGATTCTGGAAACACCATATATTTT	CASSLQDSGNTIYF
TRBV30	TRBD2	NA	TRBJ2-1	TGTGCCTGGAGTGTCCTGGGACTAGCGGGGACGTCACAGTTCTTC	CAWSVLGLAGTSQFF